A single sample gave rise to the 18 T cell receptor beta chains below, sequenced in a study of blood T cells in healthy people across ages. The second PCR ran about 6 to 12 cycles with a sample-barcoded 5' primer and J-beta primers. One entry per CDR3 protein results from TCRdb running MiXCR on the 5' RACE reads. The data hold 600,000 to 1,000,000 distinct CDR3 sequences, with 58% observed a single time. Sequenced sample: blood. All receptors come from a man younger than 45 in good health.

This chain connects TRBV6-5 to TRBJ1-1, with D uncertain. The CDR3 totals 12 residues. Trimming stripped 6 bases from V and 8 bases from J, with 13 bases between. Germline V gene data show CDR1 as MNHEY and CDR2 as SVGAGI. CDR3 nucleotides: TGTGCCAGCAGCGTATTGGGAGGAGAAGCTTTCTTT. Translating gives CASSVLGGEAFF.

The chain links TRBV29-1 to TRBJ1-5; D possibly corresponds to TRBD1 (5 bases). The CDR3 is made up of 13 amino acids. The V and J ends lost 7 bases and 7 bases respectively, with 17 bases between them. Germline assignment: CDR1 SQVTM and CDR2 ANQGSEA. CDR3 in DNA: TGCAGCGCCGTGGGGGGATGGGGCCAGCCCCAGCATTTT. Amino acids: CSAVGGWGQPQHF.

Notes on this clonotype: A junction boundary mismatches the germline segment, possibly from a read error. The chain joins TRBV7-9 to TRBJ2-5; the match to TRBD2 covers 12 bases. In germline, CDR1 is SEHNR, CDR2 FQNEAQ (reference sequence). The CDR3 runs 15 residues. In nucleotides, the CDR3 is TGTGCCAGCAATCCGGGACTAGCGGGTAGAGAGGCCCAGTACTTC. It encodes CASNPGLAGREAQYF.

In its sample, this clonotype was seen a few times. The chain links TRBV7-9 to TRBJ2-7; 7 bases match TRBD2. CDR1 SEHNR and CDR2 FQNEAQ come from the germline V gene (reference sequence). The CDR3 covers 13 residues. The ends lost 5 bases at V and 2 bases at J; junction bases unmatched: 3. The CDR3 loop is CASSHGTTYEQYF. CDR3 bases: TGTGCCAGCAGCCACGGGACTACCTACGAGCAGTACTTC.

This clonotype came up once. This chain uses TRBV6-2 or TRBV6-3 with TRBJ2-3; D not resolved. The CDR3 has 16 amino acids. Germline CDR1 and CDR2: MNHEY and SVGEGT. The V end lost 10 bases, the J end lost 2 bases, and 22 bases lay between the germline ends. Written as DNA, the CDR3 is TGTGCCACCCTCAGCCCCTTCTCGCGGTTCACAGATACGCAGTATTTT. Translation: CATLSPFSRFTDTQYF.

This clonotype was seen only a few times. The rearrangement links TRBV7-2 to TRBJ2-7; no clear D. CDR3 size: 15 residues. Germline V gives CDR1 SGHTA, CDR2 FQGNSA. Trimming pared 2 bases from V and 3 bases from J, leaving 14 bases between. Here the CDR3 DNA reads TGTGCCAGCAGCTTAATCCCGCAAGGCCTCTACGAGCAGTACTTC. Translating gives CASSLIPQGLYEQYF.

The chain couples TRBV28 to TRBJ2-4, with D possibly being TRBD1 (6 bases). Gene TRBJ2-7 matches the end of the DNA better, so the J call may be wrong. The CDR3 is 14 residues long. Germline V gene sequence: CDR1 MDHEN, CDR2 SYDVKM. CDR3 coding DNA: TGTGCCAGCAGTTTCGGCAGGGGCCGTCACGAGCAGTACTTC. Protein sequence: CASSFGRGRHEQYF.

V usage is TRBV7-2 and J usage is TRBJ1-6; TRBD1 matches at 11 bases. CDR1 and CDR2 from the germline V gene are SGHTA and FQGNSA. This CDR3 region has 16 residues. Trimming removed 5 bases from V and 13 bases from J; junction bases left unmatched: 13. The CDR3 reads CASSPWTGGGSSPLHF. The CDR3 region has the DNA TGTGCCAGCAGCCCTTGGACAGGGGGCGGGAGTTCGCCCCTCCACTTT.

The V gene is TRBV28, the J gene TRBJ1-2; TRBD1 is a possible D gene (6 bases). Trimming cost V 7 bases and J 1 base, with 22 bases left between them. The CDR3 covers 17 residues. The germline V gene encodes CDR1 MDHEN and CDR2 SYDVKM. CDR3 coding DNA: TGTGCCAGCACCACTTTCGTAGCGGGGGGCCTTAACTATGGCTACACCTTC. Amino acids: CASTTFVAGGLNYGYTF.

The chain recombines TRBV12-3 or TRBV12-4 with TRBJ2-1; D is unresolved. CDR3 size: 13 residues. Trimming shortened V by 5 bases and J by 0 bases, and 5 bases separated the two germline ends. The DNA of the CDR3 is TGTGCCAGCAGTAAATACTCCTACAATGAGCAGTTCTTC. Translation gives CASSKYSYNEQFF.

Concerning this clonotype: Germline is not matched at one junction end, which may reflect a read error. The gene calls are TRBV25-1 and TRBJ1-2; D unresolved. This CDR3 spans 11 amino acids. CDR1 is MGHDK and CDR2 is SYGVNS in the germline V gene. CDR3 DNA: TGTGCCGGCAGTGACCGAGCTGGCTACACCTTC. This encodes CAGSDRAGYTF.

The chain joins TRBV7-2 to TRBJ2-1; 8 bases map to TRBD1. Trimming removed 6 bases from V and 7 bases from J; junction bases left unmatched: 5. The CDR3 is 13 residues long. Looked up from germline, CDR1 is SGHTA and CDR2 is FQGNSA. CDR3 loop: CASSVHRGNEQFF. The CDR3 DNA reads TGTGCCAGCAGTGTACACAGGGGGAATGAGCAGTTCTTC.

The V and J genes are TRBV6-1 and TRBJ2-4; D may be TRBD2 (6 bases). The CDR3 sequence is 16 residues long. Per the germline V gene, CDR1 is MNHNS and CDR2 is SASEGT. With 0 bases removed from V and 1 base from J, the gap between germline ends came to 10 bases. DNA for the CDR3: TGTGCCAGCAGTGAAGCCGGGGGACTGGCCAAAAACATTCAGTACTTC. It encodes CASSEAGGLAKNIQYF.

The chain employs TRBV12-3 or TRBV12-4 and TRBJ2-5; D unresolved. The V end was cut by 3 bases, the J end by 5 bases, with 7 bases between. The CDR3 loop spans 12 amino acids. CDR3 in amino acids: CASSFACETQYF. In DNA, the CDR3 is TGTGCCAGCAGTTTCGCATGCGAGACCCAGTACTTC.

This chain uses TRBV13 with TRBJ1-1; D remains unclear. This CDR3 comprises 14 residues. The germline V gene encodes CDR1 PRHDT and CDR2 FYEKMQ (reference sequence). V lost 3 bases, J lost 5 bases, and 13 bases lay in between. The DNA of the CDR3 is TGTGCCAGCAGCTTCACCCCCGGGAAAACTGAAGCTTTCTTT. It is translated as CASSFTPGKTEAFF.

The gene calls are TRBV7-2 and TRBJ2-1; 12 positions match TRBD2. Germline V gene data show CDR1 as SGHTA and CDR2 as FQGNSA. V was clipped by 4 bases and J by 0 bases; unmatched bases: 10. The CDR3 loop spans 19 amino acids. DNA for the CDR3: TGTGCCAGCAGCTCCACGGGACTAGCGGGCCCTCGCTCCTACAATGAGCAGTTCTTC. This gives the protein CASSSTGLAGPRSYNEQFF.

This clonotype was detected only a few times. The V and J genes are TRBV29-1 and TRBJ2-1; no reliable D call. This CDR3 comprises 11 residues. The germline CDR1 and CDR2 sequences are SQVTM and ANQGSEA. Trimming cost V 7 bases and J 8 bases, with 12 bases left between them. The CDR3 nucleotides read TGCAGCGGTGATAGGGTTGATGAGCAGTTCTTC. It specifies CSGDRVDEQFF.

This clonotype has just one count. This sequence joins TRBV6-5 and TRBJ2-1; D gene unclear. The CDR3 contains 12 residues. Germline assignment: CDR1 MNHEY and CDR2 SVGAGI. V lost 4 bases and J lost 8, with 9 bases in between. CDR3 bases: TGTGCCAGCAGTTCGACTCGTGATGAGCAGTTCTTC. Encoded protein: CASSSTRDEQFF.